The clone carrying this T cell receptor (beta chain) occurred a few times. The authors ran a second PCR of about 6 to 12 cycles using a sample-barcoded 5' primer and a J-beta primer mix. No fewer than 3 million CDR3-containing paired-end reads came from each sample. Each CDR3 protein gets one entry after TCRdb re-called the 5' RACE reads with MiXCR. This sample yields roughly 1.9 million distinct CDR3 sequences, of which about two fifths are seen a single time; approximately 22% belongs to the top ten. This entry comes from a study of blood T cells in healthy people across ages. The V end lost 6 bases, the J end lost 3 bases, and 12 bases lay between the germline ends. Germline assignment: CDR1 MDHEN and CDR2 SYDVKM. The CDR3 spans 14 residues.

V is TRBV28 and J is TRBJ2-1; D is possibly TRBD1 (6 bases). The receptor was isolated from a human donor in good health. Specimen: blood. The CDR3 DNA reads TGTGCCAGCAGACCGACAGGAGACTACAATGAGCAGTTCTTC. Translated, it gives CASRPTGDYNEQFF. The complete variable domain, with remaining parts taken from reference TRBV28 and TRBJ2-1, reads DVKVTQSSRYLVKRTGEKVFLECVQDMDHENMFWYRQDPGLGLRLIYFSYDVKMKEKGDIPEGYSVSREKKERFSLILESASTNQTSMYLCASRPTGDYNEQFFGPGTRLTVL.